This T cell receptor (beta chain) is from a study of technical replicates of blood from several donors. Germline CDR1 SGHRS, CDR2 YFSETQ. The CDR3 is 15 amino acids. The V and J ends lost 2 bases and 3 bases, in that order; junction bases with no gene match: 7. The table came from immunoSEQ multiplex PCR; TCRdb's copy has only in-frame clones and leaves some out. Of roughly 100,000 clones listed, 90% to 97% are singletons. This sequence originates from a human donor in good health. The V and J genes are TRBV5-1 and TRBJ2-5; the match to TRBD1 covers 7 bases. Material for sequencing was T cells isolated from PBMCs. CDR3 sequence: CASSFRDRAKETQYF. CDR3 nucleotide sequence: TGCGCCAGCAGCTTTCGCGACAGGGCTAAAGAGACCCAGTACTTC.